The clone carrying this TCR beta chain was seen once. Its antigen remains unknown. Regions amplified from RNA transcripts were the TCR beta CDR3 regions. First-round RT-PCR targeting the TCR CDR3 was performed with the HTBI primer set. One entry per CDR3 protein, called by TCRdb with MiXCR from the multiplex PCR reads. Among roughly 640,000 distinct CDR3 sequences, 16% were seen once, and the ten largest hold 3% to 4%. The data were taken from a study of T cells in Graves' hyperthyroidism and ophthalmopathy. The study, taken as a whole, reports: Among thyroid clonotypes expanded above 0.001, most also appeared in blood.

Any patient presenting with uncontrolled infection, other autoimmune disease, pregnancy or lactation was left out. PBMCs were derived from approximately 10 ml fresh peripheral blood. CDR3 size: 14 residues. The trim removed 5 bases at V and 6 bases at J, leaving 6 bases unmatched. Germline assignment: CDR1 SGHNT and CDR2 YENEEA. The sample was blood. This chain links TRBV11-3 with TRBJ1-2, with TRBD1 matching over 10 bases. This TCR was sampled from a woman between 40 and 50 years old with Graves' ophthalmopathy. Here the CDR3 DNA reads TGTGCCAGCAGCCGGGGACAGGGGATGAATGGCTACACCTTC. Encoded protein: CASSRGQGMNGYTF.